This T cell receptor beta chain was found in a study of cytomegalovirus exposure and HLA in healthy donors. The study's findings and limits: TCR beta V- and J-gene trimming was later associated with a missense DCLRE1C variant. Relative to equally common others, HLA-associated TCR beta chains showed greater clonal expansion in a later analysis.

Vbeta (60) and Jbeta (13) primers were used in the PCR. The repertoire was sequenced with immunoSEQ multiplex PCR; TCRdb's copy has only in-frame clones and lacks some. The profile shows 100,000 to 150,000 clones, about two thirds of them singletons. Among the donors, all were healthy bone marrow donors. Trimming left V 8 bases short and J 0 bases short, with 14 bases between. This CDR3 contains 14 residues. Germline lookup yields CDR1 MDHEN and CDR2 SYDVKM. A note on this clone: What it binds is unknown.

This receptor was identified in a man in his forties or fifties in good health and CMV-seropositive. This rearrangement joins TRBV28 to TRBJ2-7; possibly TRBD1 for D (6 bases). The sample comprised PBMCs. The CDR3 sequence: CASLGAVSSYEQYF. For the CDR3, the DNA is TGTGCCAGCCTGGGGGCGGTTAGCTCCTACGAGCAGTACTTC.